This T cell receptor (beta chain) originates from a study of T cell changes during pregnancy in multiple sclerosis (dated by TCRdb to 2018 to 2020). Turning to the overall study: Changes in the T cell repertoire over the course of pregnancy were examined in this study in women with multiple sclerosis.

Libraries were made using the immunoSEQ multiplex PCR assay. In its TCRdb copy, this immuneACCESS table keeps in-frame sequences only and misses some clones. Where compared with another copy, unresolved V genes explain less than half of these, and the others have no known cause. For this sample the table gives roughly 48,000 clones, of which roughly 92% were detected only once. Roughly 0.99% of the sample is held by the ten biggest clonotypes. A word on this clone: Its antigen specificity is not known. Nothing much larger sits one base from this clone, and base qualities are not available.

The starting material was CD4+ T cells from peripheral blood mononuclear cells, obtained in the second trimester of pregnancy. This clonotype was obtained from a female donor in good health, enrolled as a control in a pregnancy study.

In nucleotides, the sequence is TGTGCCAGCAGTGACAGAGGGTCCGGAAACACCATATATTTT. Its protein reads: CASSDRGSGNTIYF. The rearranged chain carries TRBV2 and TRBJ1-3; no D gene call is confident. The CDR3 has 14 amino acids, counting the end cysteine and phenylalanine. CDR3 DNA only is kept here, 42 bases in frame from base 1. Trimming removed 3 bases from V and 4 bases from J, leaving 10 bases between the germline ends. The CDR1 and CDR2 encoded by the germline V gene are SNHLY and FYNNEI.